The 27 T cell receptor beta chains below were found in one sample sequenced in a study of blood T cell repertoires in COVID-19. The assay was immunoSEQ multiplex PCR, and TCRdb's table has in-frame clones only and misses some. The profile shows tens of thousands of clones, 92% of them singletons. Sequencing used peripheral blood. The source is a man between 65 and 85 years old with active COVID-19.

This chain links TRBV27 with TRBJ2-7, with TRBD2 matching over 7 bases. J gave up 3 bases and V 5 bases, and 7 bases lay outside the gene matches. The germline CDR1 and CDR2 sequences are MNHEY and SMNVEV (reference sequence). The CDR3 covers 14 residues. CDR3 sequence: CASSPLGGGYEQYF. For the CDR3, the DNA is TGTGCCAGCAGTCCCCTTGGGGGGGGCTACGAGCAGTACTTC.

This clone is a singleton in its sample. V and J are TRBV24-1 and TRBJ2-3; TRBD2 is a possible D gene (6 bases). Trimming shortened V by 3 bases and J by 0 bases, and 9 bases separated the two germline ends. Germline V gives CDR1 KGHDR, CDR2 SFDVKD. There are 15 residues in the CDR3. The CDR3 DNA follows: TGTGCCACCAGTGATGCTAGCGTAAGCACAGATACGCAGTATTTT. Translated, it gives CATSDASVSTDTQYF.

The chain carries TRBV4-3 and TRBJ2-5; TRBD1 matches at 11 bases. Germline lookup yields CDR1 LGHNA and CDR2 YSLEER. This CDR3 comprises 16 residues. The junction had 5 bases not matched to a gene; V was cut back by 1 base and J by 4 bases. This chain's CDR3 is CASSQGRDRGGETQYF. CDR3 in DNA: TGCGCCAGCAGCCAAGGAAGGGACAGGGGGGGAGAGACCCAGTACTTC.

The chain links TRBV12-5 to TRBJ2-1, with 11 positions matching TRBD2. Germline CDR1 reads LGHNT; CDR2 reads FRNRAP. There are 14 residues in the CDR3. J lost 9 bases, V lost 5 bases, and 6 bases had no gene match. CDR3 DNA sequence: TGTGCTAGTGGTCTAGCGGGAGGTAAGGTTGAGCAGTTCTTC. It translates to CASGLAGGKVEQFF.

The V and J genes are TRBV19 and TRBJ2-7, with no clear D. CDR1 and CDR2 from the germline V gene are LNHDA and SQIVND (reference sequence). The CDR3 runs to 14 residues. Trimming shortened V by 5 bases and J by 0 bases, and 11 bases separated the two germline ends. The CDR3 protein is CASSSAESSYEQYF. In nucleotides, the CDR3 is TGTGCCAGTAGTTCGGCGGAGAGCTCCTACGAGCAGTACTTC.

This clone ranks as medium-sized (0.01 to 0.1%). The V gene is TRBV28, the J gene TRBJ2-7, with D maybe TRBD1 (5 bases). With 6 bases removed from V and 6 bases from J, the gap between germline ends came to 18 bases. Germline-derived CDR1 and CDR2 are MDHEN and SYDVKM. The CDR3 length is 14 residues. The CDR3 is CASSRDSSRREQYF. The CDR3 DNA reads TGTGCCAGCAGCCGCGACAGCAGTAGGCGCGAGCAGTACTTC. The whole variable domain, filled in from reference TRBV28 and TRBJ2-7, reads DVKVTQSSRYLVKRTGEKVFLECVQDMDHENMFWYRQDPGLGLRLIYFSYDVKMKEKGDIPEGYSVSREKKERFSLILESASTNQTSMYLCASSRDSSRREQYFGPGTRLTVT.

V and J are TRBV18 and TRBJ2-5; 8 positions agree with TRBD1. The CDR3 covers 16 residues. J gave up 0 bases and V 4 bases, and 7 bases lay outside the gene matches. Germline-derived CDR1 and CDR2 are KGHSH and LQKENI. The CDR3: CASSLTRTGYQETQYF. In DNA form, the CDR3 reads TGTGCCAGCTCACTAACGAGGACAGGGTACCAAGAGACCCAGTACTTC.

This chain links TRBV3-1 (or the pseudogene TRBV3-2) with TRBJ1-3; 7 positions agree with TRBD1. V dropped 0 bases and J dropped 4; count of bases not matched to a gene: 12. The germline V gene has CDR1 LGHDT and CDR2 YNNKEL (reference sequence). The CDR3 consists of 18 residues. The CDR3 region is CASSQDPARGREGNTIYF. Written as DNA, the CDR3 is TGTGCCAGCAGCCAAGATCCCGCGAGGGGGCGGGAAGGAAACACCATATATTTT.

The V call is TRBV5-4, the J call TRBJ1-3; 7 bases align to TRBD1. This CDR3 is built from 14 residues. Germline loops: CDR1 SGHNT, CDR2 YYREEE (reference sequence). V lost 5 bases, J lost 4 bases, and 6 bases stayed unmatched. CDR3 protein: CASRRGQRGNTIYF. The CDR3, as DNA: TGTGCCAGCAGAAGGGGACAGCGAGGAAACACCATATATTTT.

A single count supports this clone. The chain carries TRBV7-2 and TRBJ1-2; D not resolved. Trimming removed 1 base at V and 9 bases at J, with 18 bases between. CDR1 and CDR2 from the germline V gene are SGHTA and FQGNSA. This CDR3 contains 15 residues. For the CDR3, the DNA is TGTGCCAGCAGCTTAGTAAGGAGCCGGGGTAATCGCTACACCTTC. Translating gives CASSLVRSRGNRYTF.

Written as DNA, the CDR3 is TGTGCCAGCAGCAAAGAAAACACCTGTAAAGTGTACGAGCAGTACTTC. Encoded protein: CASSKENTCKVYEQYF. The V call is TRBV21-1, the J call TRBJ2-7; the D call in the table, TRBD1, was not verified against the DNA. TRBV21-1 counts as a pseudogene. This CDR3 comprises 16 residues.

The genes are TRBV6-6 and TRBJ2-2, with D possibly being TRBD2 (6 bases). Germline CDR1 MNHNY, CDR2 SVGAGI (reference sequence). The CDR3 totals 17 residues. V lost 5 bases to trimming and J lost 0 bases, with 16 bases between them. In DNA, the CDR3 is TGTGCCAGCAGTCTAGCGCGCCTCACTTCGAACACCGGGGAGCTGTTTTTT. As protein: CASSLARLTSNTGELFF.

The genes are TRBV19 and TRBJ2-1, with 7 bases matching TRBD2. Germline V gene data show CDR1 as LNHDA and CDR2 as SQIVND (reference sequence). CDR3 length equals 15 residues. The ends lost 5 bases at V and 7 bases at J; junction bases unmatched: 11. CDR3 sequence reads: CASSSRDYPLNEQFF. In DNA, the CDR3 is TGTGCCAGTAGTTCCCGGGACTATCCCTTGAATGAGCAGTTCTTC.

The CDR3: CVPTSGVEASGSLEQYF. CDR3 DNA sequence: TGTGTTCCGACCTCAGGGGTTGAGGCTAGCGGGAGTTTGGAGCAGTACTTC. The rearrangement links TRBV7-5 to TRBJ2-7; TRBD2, the D gene given by the table, was not confirmed from the DNA. TRBV7-5 is annotated as a pseudogene. There are 17 residues in the CDR3.

This rearrangement joins TRBV28 to TRBJ2-7; 9 bases match TRBD1. With V trimmed by 7 bases and J by 4 bases, 5 bases remained unmatched. This CDR3 has 13 residues. Germline CDR1 and CDR2: MDHEN and SYDVKM. In DNA form, the CDR3 reads TGTGCCAGCATCGACAGGGGGAAATACGAGCAGTACTTC. It codes for CASIDRGKYEQYF.

The rearrangement uses TRBV11-2 and TRBJ1-4, with D possibly being TRBD1 (6 bases). Deletions cut 1 base from V and 3 bases from J, with 12 bases between. Germline V gives CDR1 SGHAT, CDR2 FQNNGV. The CDR3 runs to 16 residues. The CDR3 loop reads CASSLARTAPNEKLFF. CDR3 in DNA: TGTGCCAGCAGCTTAGCCCGGACAGCCCCTAATGAAAAACTGTTTTTT.

CDR3 amino acids: CASSKSDRENTEAFF. In nucleotides, the CDR3 is TGTGCCAGCAGCAAATCGGACAGGGAGAACACTGAAGCTTTCTTT. The rearrangement links TRBV21-1 to TRBJ1-1; TRBD1 is the table's D call, not checked against the DNA. TRBV21-1 corresponds to a pseudogene. The CDR3 contains 15 residues.

V gene TRBV9 combines with J gene TRBJ2-4, with no clear D. The length of the CDR3 is 14 residues. Germline CDR1 and CDR2: SGDLS and YYNGEE. Trimming pared 2 bases from V and 6 bases from J, leaving 12 bases between. The CDR3: CASSVASSGNIQYF. Written as DNA, the CDR3 is TGTGCCAGCAGCGTCGCGAGTTCCGGAAACATTCAGTACTTC.

The chain recombines TRBV7-6 with TRBJ2-7, with TRBD2 matching over 8 bases. The CDR3 sequence is 15 residues long. V shed 0 bases and J 3 bases; nucleotides not matched to a gene: 4. From germline, CDR1 is SGHVS and CDR2 FNYEAQ. CDR3 region: CASSLAAGARYEQYF. Here the CDR3 DNA reads TGTGCCAGCAGCTTAGCAGCGGGGGCCCGCTACGAGCAGTACTTC. Full variable domain (remainder filled in from reference TRBV7-6 and TRBJ2-7): GAGVSQSPRYKVTKRGQDVALRCDPISGHVSLYWYRQALGQGPEFLTYFNYEAQQDKSGLPNDRFSAERPEGSISTLTIQRTEQRDSAMYRCASSLAAGARYEQYFGPGTRLTVT.

The CDR3 DNA follows: TGTGCCAGCTCAATACAGGGGGCGGCGGATTCACCCCTCCACTTT. Protein: CASSIQGAADSPLHF. This chain uses TRBV18 with TRBJ1-6; 9 bases align to TRBD1. Unmatched junction bases numbered 7, after V lost 5 bases and J lost 8 bases. The CDR3 totals 15 residues. Germline V gene sequence: CDR1 KGHSH, CDR2 LQKENI.

This clone showed up just once. The chain links TRBV12-3 or TRBV12-4 to TRBJ2-5; D perhaps matches TRBD2 (5 bases). The CDR3 sequence is 12 residues long. Trimming left V 8 bases short and J 7 bases short, with 14 bases between. CDR3 amino acids: CASARTRRTQYF. CDR3 nucleotides: TGTGCCAGCGCCAGGACTCGGCGGACCCAGTACTTC.

The rearrangement links TRBV6-6 to TRBJ1-1, with no clear D. The CDR3 is 13 amino acids. Trimming cost V 1 base and J 1 base, with 4 bases left between them. The V gene's germline CDR1 is MNHNY and CDR2 SVGAGI (reference sequence). CDR3 region: CASSYWQNTEAFF. In DNA, the CDR3 is TGTGCCAGCAGTTACTGGCAGAACACTGAAGCTTTCTTT.

This sequence joins TRBV19 and TRBJ2-1; 12 nucleotides line up with TRBD1. Germline CDR1 LNHDA, CDR2 SQIVND (reference sequence). Trimming removed 0 bases from V and 6 bases from J; junction bases left unmatched: 6. This CDR3 contains 17 residues. CDR3 DNA sequence: TGTGCCAGTAGTATAGATCTGGGACAGGGGGCGGTCAATGAGCAGTTCTTC. Translated: CASSIDLGQGAVNEQFF.

V usage is TRBV4-3 and J usage is TRBJ2-1, with 11 bases aligning to TRBD2. The germline CDR1 and CDR2 sequences are LGHNA and YSLEER. This CDR3 is 18 amino acids long. The V segment lost 1 base and the J segment 9 bases; nucleotides outside the gene matches: 14. The CDR3 is CASSQASGASGGQGEQFF. In DNA, the CDR3 is TGCGCCAGCAGCCAAGCCTCCGGGGCTAGCGGGGGGCAGGGTGAGCAGTTCTTC.

This clone was counted a single time. This sequence joins TRBV19 and TRBJ1-2; the D gene is possibly TRBD1 (5 bases). Germline V gives CDR1 LNHDA, CDR2 SQIVND (reference sequence). The CDR3 has 15 amino acids. Trimming pared 2 bases from V and 0 bases from J, leaving 10 bases between. The CDR3 coding sequence is TGTGCCAGTAGTATAACGACAGATACTAACTATGGCTACACCTTC. This codes for CASSITTDTNYGYTF.

The chain joins TRBV15 to TRBJ2-3; D remains ambiguous. Trimming pared 5 bases from V and 5 bases from J, leaving 23 bases between. The CDR3 is made up of 17 amino acids. The germline V gene encodes CDR1 LNHNV and CDR2 YYDKDF (reference sequence). The CDR3: CATSRAAGGPIRDTQYF. Here the CDR3 DNA reads TGTGCCACCAGCCGAGCCGCTGGCGGCCCTATCCGAGATACGCAGTATTTT.

The DNA for the CDR3 is TGTGCCAGCAGTATTGGGGGCCACGAGCAGTACTTC. Its translation: CASSIGGHEQYF. This chain links TRBV12-3 or TRBV12-4 with TRBJ2-7, with TRBD1 as a possible D gene (6 bases). Trimming pared 5 bases from V and 5 bases from J, leaving 10 bases between. CDR3 length: 12 amino acids.